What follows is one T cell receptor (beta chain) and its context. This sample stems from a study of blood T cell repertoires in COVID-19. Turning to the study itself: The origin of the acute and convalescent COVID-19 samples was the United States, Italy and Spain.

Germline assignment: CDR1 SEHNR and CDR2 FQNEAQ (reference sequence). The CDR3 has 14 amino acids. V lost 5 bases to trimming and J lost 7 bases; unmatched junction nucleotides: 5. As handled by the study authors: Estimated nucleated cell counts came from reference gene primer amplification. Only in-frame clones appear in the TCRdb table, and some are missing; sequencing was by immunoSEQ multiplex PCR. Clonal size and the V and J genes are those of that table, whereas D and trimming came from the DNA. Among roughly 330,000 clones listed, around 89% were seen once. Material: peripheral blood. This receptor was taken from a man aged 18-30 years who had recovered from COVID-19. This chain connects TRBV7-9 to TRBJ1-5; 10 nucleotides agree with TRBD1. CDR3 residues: CASSPGQGKQPQHF. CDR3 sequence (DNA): TGTGCCAGCAGCCCGGGACAGGGGAAGCAGCCCCAGCATTTT.